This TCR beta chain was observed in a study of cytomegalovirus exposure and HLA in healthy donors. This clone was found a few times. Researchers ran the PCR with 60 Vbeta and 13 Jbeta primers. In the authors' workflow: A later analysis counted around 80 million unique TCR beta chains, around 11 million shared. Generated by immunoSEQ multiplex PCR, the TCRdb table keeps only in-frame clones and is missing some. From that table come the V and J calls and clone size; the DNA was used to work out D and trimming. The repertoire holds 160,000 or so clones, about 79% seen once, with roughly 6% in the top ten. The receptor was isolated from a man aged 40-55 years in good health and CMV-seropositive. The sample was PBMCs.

The CDR3 reads CASSYAGGSDTQYF. Here the CDR3 DNA reads TGTGCCAGCAGTTACGCAGGGGGTTCAGATACGCAGTATTTT. The chain recombines TRBV6-5 with TRBJ2-3; 7 nucleotides match TRBD1. The CDR3 spans 14 residues. Losses at the gene ends were 2 bases for V and 4 bases for J; bases not matched to a gene: 3. Germline assignment: CDR1 MNHEY and CDR2 SVGAGI.